The clone carrying this TCR beta chain was detected only once. The target antigen is unknown. This specimen belongs to a study of graft-versus-host responses after intestinal transplantation. Study details: Multivisceral, liver-intestinal, or isolated intestinal transplants were received by the recipients.

Germline assignment: CDR1 WSHSY and CDR2 SAAADI. With V trimmed by 7 bases and J by 2 bases, 10 bases remained unmatched. The CDR3 has 16 amino acids. Libraries were prepared by immunoSEQ multiplex PCR; TCRdb keeps only in-frame clonotypes and omits some of them. Of more than 95,000 clones in the sample, roughly nine tenths were seen once. The chain joins TRBV10-2 to TRBJ2-5; 10 positions match TRBD1. This receptor was taken from a human donor who received an intestinal transplant. The source material was unstimulated CD4+ T cells sorted from spleen or lymph node cells, sampled before intestinal transplant. The CDR3 spells CASMGTGVWRQETQYF. In nucleotides, the CDR3 is TGCGCCAGCATGGGGACAGGGGTATGGAGACAAGAGACCCAGTACTTC.